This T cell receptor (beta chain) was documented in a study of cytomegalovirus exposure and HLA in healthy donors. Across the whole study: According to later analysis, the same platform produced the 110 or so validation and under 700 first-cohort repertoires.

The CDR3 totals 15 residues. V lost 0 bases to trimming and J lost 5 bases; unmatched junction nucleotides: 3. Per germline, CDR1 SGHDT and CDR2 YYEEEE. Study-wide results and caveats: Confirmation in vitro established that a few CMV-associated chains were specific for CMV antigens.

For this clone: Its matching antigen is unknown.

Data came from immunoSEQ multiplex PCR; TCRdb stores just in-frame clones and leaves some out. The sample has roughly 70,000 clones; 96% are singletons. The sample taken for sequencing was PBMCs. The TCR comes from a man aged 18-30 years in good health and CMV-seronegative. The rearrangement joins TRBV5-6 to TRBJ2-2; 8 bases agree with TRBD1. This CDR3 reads CASSLVDRDTGELFF. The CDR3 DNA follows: TGTGCCAGCAGCTTGGTGGACAGGGATACCGGGGAGCTGTTTTTT.